This T cell receptor (beta chain) was captured by sequencing in a study of Tregs in tolerant kidney transplant recipients. The CDR3 length is 14 residues. The V gene's germline CDR1 is SGHNT and CDR2 YYREEE (reference sequence). V lost 3 bases and J lost 3, with 10 bases in between. Unstimulated regulatory T cells (CD4+CD25+CD127-), CD4+CD25- non-regulatory cells, CD4 and CD8 cells were FACS-sorted from thawed PBMCs. Generated by immunoSEQ multiplex PCR, the TCRdb table keeps only in-frame clones and is missing some. Of under 100,000 clones listed, 85% to 95% are singletons. Remarks on this clone: No antigen is known for it.

Study results and caveats: The small number of patients limits these findings pending further validation. Expanding Tregs on activated donor B cells appeared to best identify donor-specific TCRbeta clones.

The TCR originated in a human donor in good health. The specimen was CD8+ T cells from blood. The chain employs TRBV5-4 and TRBJ2-1; a weak D match, TRBD2 (5 bases). The CDR3 sequence is CASSSSGDYNEQFF. In nucleotides, the CDR3 is TGTGCCAGCAGCTCCAGCGGAGACTACAATGAGCAGTTCTTC.